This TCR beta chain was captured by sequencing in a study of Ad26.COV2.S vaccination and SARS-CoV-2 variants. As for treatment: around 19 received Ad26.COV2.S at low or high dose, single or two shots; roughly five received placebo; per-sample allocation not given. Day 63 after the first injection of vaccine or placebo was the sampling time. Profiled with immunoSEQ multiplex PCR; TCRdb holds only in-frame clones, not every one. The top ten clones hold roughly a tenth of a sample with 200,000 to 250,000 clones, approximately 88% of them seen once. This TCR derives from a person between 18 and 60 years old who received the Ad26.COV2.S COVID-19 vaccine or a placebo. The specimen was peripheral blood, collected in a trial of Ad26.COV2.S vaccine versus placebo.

CDR3 DNA: TGCAGTGCTAGTCGCCCTATGAACACTGAAGCTTTCTTT. This translates into CSASRPMNTEAFF. V is TRBV20-1 and J is TRBJ1-1; D is unresolved. The CDR3 consists of 13 residues. Germline loops: CDR1 DFQATT, CDR2 SNEGSKA (reference sequence). V was shortened by 3 bases and J by 0 bases, with 8 bases between the two germline ends.